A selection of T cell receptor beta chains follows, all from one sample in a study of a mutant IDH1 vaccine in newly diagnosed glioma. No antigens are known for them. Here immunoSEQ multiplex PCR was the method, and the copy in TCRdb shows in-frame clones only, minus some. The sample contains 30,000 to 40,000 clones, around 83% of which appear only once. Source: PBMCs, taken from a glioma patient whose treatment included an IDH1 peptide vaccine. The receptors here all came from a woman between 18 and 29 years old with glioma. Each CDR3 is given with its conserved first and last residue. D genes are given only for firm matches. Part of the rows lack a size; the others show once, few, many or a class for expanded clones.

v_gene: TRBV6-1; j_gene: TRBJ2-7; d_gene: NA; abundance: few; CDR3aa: CASRQDQLIYEQYF; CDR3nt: TGTGCCAGCAGACAGGACCAACTTATATACGAGCAGTACTTC
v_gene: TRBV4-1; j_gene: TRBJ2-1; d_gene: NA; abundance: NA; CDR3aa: CASSQASSAYNEQFF; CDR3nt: TGCGCCAGCAGCCAAGCCTCGAGCGCTTACAATGAGCAGTTCTTC
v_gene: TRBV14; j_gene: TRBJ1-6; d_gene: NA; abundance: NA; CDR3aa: CASSQAGSPLHF; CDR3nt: TGTGCCAGCAGCCAAGCGGGGTCACCCCTCCACTTT
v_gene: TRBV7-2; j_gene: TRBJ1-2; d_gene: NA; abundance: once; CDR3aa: CASSLSEVYGYTF; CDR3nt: TGTGCCAGCAGCTTATCCGAGGTCTATGGCTACACCTTC
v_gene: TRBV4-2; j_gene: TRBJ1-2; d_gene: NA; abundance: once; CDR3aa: CASSQELTDNYGYTF; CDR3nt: TGTGCCAGCAGCCAAGAGCTTACCGATAACTATGGCTACACCTTC
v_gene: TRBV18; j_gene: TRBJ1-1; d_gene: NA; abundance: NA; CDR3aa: CASQSQSNTEAFF; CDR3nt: TGTGCCAGCCAGTCTCAGTCGAACACTGAAGCTTTCTTT
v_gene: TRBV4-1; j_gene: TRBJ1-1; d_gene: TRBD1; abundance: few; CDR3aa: CASSQESSRGSQAFF; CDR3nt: TGCGCCAGCAGCCAAGAATCTTCCAGGGGGTCCCAAGCTTTCTTT
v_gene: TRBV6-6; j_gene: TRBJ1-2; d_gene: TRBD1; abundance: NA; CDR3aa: CASGTGQGDVPYGYTF; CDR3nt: TGTGCCAGCGGTACGGGACAGGGGGACGTTCCCTATGGCTACACCTTC
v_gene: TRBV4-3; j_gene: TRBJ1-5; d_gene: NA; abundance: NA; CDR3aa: CASSQGRNSNQPQHF; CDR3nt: TGCGCCAGCAGCCAAGGACGGAATAGCAATCAGCCCCAGCATTTT
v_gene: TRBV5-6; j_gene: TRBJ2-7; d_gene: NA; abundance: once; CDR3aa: CASSQSGAHEQYF; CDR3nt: TGTGCCAGCAGCCAGTCGGGGGCTCACGAGCAGTACTTC
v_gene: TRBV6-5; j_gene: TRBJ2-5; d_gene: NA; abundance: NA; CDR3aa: CAIRSEVGTQYF; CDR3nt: TGTGCCATCCGATCCGAGGTTGGGACCCAGTACTTC
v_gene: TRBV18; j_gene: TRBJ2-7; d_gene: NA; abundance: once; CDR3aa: CASSPGTQDYEQYF; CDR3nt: TGTGCCAGCTCACCCGGAACACAGGACTACGAGCAGTACTTC
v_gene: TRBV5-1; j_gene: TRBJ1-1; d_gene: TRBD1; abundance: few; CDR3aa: CASSSQGASTEAFF; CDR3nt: TGCGCCAGCAGCTCCCAGGGGGCGAGCACTGAAGCTTTCTTT
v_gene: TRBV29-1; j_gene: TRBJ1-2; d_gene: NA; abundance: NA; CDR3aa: CSAVLELDYGYTF; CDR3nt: TGCAGCGCTGTGTTGGAGTTGGACTATGGCTACACCTTC
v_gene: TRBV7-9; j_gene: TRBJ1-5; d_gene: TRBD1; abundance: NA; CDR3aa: CASSLSRTGDGNQPQHF; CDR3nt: TGTGCCAGCAGCTTATCGCGGACAGGGGACGGCAATCAGCCCCAGCATTTT
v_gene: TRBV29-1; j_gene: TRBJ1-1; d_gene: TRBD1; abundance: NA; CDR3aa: CSVPVPGTGKAEAFF; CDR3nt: TGCAGCGTTCCTGTGCCCGGGACAGGGAAAGCTGAAGCTTTCTTT
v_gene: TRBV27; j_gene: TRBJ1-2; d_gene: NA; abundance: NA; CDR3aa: CASSFYAGYGYTF; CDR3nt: TGTGCCAGCAGTTTTTACGCGGGCTATGGCTACACCTTC
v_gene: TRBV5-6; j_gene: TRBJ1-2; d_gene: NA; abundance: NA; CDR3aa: CASSSGASNSIYYGYTF; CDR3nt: TGTGCCAGCAGCTCAGGGGCGTCGAACAGCATTTACTATGGCTACACCTTC
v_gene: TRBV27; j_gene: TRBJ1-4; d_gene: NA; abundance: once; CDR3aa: CASSSTGTNEKLFF; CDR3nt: TGTGCCAGCAGTTCAACAGGGACTAATGAAAAACTGTTTTTT
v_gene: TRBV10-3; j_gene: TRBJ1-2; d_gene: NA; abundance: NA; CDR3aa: CAISLDSGTSYGYTF; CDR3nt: TGTGCCATCAGCCTAGACTCCGGGACATCCTATGGCTACACCTTC
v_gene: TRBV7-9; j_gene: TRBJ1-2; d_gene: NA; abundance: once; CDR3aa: CASSQIQGSIGYTF; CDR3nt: TGTGCCAGCAGCCAAATACAGGGCTCTATCGGCTACACCTTC
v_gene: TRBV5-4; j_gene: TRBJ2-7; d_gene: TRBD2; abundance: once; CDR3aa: CASSLAGTNYEQYF; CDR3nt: TGTGCCAGCAGCTTGGCCGGGACTAACTACGAGCAGTACTTC